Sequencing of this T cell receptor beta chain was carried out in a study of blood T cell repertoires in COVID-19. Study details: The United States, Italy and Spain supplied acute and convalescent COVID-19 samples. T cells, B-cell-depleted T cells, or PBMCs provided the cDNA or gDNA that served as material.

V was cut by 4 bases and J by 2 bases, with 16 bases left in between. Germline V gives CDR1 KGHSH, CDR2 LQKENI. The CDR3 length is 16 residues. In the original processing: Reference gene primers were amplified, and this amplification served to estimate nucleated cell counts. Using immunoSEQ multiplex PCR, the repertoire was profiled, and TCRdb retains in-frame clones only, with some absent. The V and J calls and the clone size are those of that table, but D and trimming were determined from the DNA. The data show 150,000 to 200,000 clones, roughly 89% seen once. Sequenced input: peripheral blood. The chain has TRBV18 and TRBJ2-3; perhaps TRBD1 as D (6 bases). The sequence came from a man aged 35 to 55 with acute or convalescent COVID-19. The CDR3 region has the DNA TGTGCCAGCTCACTTCCCCCCCGGGACACCACAGATACGCAGTATTTT. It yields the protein CASSLPPRDTTDTQYF. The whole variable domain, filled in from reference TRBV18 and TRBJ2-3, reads NAGVMQNPRHLVRRRGQEARLRCSPMKGHSHVYWYRQLPEEGLKFMVYLQKENIIDESGMPKERFSAEFPKEGPSILRIQQVVRGDSAAYFCASSLPPRDTTDTQYFGPGTRLTVL.